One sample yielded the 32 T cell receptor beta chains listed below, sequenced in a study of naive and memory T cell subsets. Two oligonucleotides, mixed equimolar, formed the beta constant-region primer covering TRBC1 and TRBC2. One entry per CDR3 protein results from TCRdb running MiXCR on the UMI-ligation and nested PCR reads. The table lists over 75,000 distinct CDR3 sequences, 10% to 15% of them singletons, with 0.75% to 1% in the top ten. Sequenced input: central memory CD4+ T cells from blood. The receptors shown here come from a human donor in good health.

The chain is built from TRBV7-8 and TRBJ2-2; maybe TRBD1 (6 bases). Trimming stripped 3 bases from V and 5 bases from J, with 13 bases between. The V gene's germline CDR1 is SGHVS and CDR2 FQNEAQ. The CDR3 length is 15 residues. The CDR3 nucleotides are TGTGCCAGCAGCTTGCCTGGGGGCCATACCGGGGAGCTGTTTTTT. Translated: CASSLPGGHTGELFF.

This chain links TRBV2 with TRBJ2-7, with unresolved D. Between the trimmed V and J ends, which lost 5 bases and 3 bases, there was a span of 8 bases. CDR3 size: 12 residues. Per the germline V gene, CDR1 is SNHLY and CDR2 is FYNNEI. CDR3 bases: TGTGCCAGCAGTCAGCCCTACTACGAGCAGTACTTC. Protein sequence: CASSQPYYEQYF.

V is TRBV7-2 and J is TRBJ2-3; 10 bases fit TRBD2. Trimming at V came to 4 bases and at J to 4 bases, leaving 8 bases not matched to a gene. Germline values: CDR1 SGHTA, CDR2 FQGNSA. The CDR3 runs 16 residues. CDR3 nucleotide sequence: TGTGCCAGCAGCTCGACCCTAGCGGGAGTGGCAGATACGCAGTATTTT. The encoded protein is CASSSTLAGVADTQYF.

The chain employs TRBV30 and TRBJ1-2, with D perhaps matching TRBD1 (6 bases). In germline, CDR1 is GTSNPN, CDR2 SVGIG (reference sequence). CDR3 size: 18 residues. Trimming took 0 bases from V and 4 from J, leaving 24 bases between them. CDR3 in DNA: TGTGCCTGGAGTGTACAGGGTACAGGAGGAAGTTCGGGCTATGGCTACACCTTC. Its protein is CAWSVQGTGGSSGYGYTF.

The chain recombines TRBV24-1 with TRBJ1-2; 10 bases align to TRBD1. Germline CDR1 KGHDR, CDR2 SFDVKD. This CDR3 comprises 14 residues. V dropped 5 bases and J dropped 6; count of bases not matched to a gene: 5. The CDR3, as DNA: TGTGCCACCAGTGCGGACAGGGGGATGAATGGCTACACCTTC. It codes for CATSADRGMNGYTF.

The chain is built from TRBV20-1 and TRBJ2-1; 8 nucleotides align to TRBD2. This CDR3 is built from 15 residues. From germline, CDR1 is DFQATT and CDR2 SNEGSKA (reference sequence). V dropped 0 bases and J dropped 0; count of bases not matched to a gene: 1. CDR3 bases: TGCAGTGCTAGAGATAGCGGGAACTCCTACAATGAGCAGTTCTTC. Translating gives CSARDSGNSYNEQFF.

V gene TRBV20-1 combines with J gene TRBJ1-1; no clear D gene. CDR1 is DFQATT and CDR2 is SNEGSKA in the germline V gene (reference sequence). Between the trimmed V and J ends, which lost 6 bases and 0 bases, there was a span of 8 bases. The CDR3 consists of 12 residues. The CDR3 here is CSAQSVNTEAFF. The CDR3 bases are TGCAGTGCGCAATCTGTGAACACTGAAGCTTTCTTT.

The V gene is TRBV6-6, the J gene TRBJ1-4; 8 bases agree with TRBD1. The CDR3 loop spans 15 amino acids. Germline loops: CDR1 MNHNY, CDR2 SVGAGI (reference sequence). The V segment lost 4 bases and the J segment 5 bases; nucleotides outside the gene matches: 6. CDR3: CASSSKDRENEKLFF. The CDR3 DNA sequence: TGTGCCAGCAGTTCCAAGGACAGGGAGAATGAAAAACTGTTTTTT.

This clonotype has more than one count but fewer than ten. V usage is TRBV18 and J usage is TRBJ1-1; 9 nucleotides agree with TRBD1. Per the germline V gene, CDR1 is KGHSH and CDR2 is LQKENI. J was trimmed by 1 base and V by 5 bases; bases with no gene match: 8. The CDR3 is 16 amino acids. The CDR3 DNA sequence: TGTGCCAGCTCAAAGGAACAGGGGGCGGCGAACACTGAAGCTTTCTTT. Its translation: CASSKEQGAANTEAFF.

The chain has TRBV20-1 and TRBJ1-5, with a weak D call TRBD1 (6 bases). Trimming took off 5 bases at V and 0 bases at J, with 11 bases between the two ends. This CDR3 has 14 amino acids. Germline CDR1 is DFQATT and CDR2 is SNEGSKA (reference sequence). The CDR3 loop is CSAPQGHSNQPQHF. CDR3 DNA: TGCAGTGCTCCGCAGGGACATAGCAATCAGCCCCAGCATTTT.

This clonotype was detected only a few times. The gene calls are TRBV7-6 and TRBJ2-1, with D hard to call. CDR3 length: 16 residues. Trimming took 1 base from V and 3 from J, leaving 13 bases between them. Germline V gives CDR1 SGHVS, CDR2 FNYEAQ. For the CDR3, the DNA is TGTGCCAGCAGCTTAGTCACCGGCGGCCGCTACAATGAGCAGTTCTTC. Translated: CASSLVTGGRYNEQFF.

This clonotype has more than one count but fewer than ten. CDR3 bases: TGCGCCAGCAGCCTTTGGACAGGGTATGCCGAGACCCAGTACTTC. Residues: CASSLWTGYAETQYF. The chain carries TRBV5-1 and TRBJ2-5, with 8 nucleotides matching TRBD1. This CDR3 comprises 15 residues. V lost 4 bases and J lost 5; bases outside the gene matches: 10. Germline CDR1 SGHRS, CDR2 YFSETQ.

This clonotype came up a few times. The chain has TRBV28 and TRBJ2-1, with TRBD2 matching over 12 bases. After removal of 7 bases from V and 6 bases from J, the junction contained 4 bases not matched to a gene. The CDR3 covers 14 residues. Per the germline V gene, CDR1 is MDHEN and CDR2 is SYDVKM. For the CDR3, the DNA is TGTGCCAGCAATCCTAGCGGGAGGGCCAATGAGCAGTTCTTC. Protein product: CASNPSGRANEQFF.

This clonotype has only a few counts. Here the CDR3 DNA reads TGTGCCAGCAGTCCCTACAGGGGGGACACTGAAGCTTTCTTT. Translating gives CASSPYRGDTEAFF. The chain links TRBV12-3 or TRBV12-4 to TRBJ1-1, with 8 nucleotides matching TRBD1. V was pared by 5 bases and J by 3 bases, with 5 bases of the junction left unmatched. CDR3 length: 14 amino acids.

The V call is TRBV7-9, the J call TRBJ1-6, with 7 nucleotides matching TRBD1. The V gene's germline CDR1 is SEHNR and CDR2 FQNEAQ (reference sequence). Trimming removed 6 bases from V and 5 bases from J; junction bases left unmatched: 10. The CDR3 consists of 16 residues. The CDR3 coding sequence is TGTGCCAGCAGAAGGGCCCGGACAGGCAATAATTCACCCCTCCACTTT. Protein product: CASRRARTGNNSPLHF.

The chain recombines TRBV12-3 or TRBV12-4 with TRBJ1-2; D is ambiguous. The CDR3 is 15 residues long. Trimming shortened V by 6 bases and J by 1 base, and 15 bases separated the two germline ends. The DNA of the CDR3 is TGTGCCAGCAGCCCCGGACGGAGGATTAACTATGGCTACACCTTC. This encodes CASSPGRRINYGYTF.

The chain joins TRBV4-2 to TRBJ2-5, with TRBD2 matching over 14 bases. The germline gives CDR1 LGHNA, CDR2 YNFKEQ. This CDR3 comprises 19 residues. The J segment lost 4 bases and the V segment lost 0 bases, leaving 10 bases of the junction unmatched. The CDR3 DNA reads TGTGCCAGCAGCCAAGATACCACCGGGACTAGCGGGAGAGGAGAGACCCAGTACTTC. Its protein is CASSQDTTGTSGRGETQYF.

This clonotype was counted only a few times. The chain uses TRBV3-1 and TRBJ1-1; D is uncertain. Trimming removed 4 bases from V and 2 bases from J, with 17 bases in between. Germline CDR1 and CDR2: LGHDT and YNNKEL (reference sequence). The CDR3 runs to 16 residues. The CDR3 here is CASSPYNRDPNTEAFF. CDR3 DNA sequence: TGTGCCAGCAGCCCATACAATCGGGATCCCAACACTGAAGCTTTCTTT.

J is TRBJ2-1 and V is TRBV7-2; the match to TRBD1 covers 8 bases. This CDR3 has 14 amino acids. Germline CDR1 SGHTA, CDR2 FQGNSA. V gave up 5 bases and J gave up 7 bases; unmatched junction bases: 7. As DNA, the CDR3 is TGTGCCAGCAGCCCTCGACAGGGGTGGAATGAGCAGTTCTTC. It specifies CASSPRQGWNEQFF.

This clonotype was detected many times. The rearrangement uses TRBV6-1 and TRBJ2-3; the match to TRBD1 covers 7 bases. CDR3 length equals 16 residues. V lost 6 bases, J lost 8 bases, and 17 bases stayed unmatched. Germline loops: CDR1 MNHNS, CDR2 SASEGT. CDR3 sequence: CASSARSGQMSGTQYF. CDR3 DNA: TGTGCCAGCAGCGCACGATCGGGACAGATGTCGGGTACGCAGTATTTT.

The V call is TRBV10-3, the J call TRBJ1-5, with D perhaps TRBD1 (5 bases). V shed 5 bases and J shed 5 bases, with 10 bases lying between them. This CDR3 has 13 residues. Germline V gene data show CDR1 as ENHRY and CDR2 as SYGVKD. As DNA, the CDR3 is TGTGCCATCAGTTCAGGGATGGATCAGCCCCAGCATTTT. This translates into CAISSGMDQPQHF.

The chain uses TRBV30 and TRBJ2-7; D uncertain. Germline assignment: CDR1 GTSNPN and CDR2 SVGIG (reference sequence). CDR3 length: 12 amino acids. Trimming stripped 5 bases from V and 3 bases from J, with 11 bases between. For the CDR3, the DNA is TGTGCCTGGGGCAGCCGGAACTACGAGCAGTACTTC. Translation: CAWGSRNYEQYF.

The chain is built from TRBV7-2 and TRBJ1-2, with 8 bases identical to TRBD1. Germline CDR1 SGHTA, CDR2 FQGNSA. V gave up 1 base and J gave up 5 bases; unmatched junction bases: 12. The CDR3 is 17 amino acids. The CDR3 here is CASSLGGADRARYGYTF. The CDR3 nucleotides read TGTGCCAGCAGCTTAGGGGGGGCGGACAGGGCCCGTTATGGCTACACCTTC.

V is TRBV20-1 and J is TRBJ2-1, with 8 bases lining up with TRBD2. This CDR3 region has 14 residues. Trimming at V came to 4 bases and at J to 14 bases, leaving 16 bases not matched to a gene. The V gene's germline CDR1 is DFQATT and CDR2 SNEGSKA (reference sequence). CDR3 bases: TGCAGTGCTAAGAGTAGATCCACAGCGGGAGACGAGTTCTTC. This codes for CSAKSRSTAGDEFF.

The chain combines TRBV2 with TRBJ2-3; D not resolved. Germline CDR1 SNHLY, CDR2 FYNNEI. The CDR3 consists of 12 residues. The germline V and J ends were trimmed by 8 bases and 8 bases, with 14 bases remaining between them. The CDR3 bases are TGTGCCAGCTTCGCCGCCTCCAGTACGCAGTATTTT. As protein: CASFAASSTQYF. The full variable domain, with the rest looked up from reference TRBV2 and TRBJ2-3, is EPEVTQTPSHQVTQMGQEVILRCVPISNHLYFYWYRQILGQKVEFLVSFYNNEISEKSEIFDDQFSVERPDGSNFTLKIRSTKLEDSAMYFCASFAASSTQYFGPGTRLTVL.

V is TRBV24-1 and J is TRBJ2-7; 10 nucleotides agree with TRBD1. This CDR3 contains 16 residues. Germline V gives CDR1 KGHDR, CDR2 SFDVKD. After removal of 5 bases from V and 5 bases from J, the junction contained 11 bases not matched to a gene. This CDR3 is CATSGSRGQGTNEQYF. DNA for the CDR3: TGTGCCACCAGTGGCTCCCGGGGACAGGGGACGAACGAGCAGTACTTC.

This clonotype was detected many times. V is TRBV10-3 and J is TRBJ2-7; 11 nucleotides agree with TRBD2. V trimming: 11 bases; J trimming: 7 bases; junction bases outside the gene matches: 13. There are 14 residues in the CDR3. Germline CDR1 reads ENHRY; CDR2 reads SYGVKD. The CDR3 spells CALSSTSGRMEQYF. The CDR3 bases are TGTGCCCTATCGTCTACTAGCGGGAGAATGGAGCAGTACTTC.

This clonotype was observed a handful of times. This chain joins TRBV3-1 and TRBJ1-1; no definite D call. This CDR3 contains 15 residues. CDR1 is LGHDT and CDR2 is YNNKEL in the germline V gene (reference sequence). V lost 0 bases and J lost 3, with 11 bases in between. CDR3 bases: TGTGCCAGCAGCCAAGATCGTCTACTGTACACTGAAGCTTTCTTT. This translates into CASSQDRLLYTEAFF.

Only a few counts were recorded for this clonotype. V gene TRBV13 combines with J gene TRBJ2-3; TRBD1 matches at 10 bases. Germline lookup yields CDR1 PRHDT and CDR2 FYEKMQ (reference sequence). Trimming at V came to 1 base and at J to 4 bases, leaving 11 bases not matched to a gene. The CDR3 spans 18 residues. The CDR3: CASSLAPPGQGSADTQYF. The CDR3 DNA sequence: TGTGCCAGCAGCTTAGCCCCTCCGGGACAGGGGAGCGCAGATACGCAGTATTTT.

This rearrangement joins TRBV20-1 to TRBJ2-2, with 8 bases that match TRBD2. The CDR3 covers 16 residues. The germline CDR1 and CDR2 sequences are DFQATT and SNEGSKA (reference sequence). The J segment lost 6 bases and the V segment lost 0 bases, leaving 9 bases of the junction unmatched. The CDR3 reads CSARDRREGRSGELFF. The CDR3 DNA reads TGCAGTGCTAGAGATCGACGGGAGGGCCGGTCCGGGGAGCTGTTTTTT.

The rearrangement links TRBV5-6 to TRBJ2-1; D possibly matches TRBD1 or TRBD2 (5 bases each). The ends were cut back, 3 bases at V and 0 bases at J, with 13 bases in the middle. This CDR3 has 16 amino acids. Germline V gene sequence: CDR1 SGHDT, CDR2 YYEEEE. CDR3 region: CASSWGGLLSYNEQFF. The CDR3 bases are TGTGCCAGCAGCTGGGGCGGGCTCCTCTCCTACAATGAGCAGTTCTTC.

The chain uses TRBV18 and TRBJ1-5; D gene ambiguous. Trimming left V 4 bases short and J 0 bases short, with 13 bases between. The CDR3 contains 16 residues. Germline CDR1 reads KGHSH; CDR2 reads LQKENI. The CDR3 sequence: CASSLYSLDSNQPQHF. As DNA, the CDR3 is TGTGCCAGCTCACTTTACTCTTTGGATAGCAATCAGCCCCAGCATTTT.